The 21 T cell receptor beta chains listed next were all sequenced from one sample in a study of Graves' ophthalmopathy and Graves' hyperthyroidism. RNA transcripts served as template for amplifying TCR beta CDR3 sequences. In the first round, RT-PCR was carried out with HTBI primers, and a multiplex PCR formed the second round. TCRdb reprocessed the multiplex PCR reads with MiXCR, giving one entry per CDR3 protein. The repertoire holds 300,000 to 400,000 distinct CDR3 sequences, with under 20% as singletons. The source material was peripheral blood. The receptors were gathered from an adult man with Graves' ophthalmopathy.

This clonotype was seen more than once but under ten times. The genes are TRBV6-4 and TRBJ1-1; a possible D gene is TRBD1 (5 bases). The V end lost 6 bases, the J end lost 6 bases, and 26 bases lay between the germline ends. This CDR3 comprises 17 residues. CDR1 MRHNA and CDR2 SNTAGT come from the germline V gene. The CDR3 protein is CASRSTTGRPRAAEAFF. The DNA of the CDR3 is TGTGCCAGCAGAAGCACTACGGGACGACCTAGGGCGGCTGAAGCTTTCTTT.

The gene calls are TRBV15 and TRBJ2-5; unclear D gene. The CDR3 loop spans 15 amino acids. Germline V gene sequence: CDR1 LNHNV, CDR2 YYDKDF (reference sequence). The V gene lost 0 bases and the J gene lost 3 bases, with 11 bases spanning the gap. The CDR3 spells CATSRDLGSEETQYF. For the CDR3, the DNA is TGTGCCACCAGCAGAGATCTGGGCAGTGAAGAGACCCAGTACTTC.

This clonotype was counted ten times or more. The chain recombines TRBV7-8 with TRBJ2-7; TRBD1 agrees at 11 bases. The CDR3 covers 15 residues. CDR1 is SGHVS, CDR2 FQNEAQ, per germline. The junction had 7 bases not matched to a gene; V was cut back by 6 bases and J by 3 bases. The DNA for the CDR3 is TGTGCCAGCAGAATTACCGGGACAGGGGGCTACGAGCAGTACTTC. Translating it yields CASRITGTGGYEQYF.

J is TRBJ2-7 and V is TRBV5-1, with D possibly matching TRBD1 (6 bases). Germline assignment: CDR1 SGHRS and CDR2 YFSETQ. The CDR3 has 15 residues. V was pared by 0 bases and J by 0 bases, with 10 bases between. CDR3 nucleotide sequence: TGCGCCAGCAGCTTGGACGGACAGCCCTCCTACGAGCAGTACTTC. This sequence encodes CASSLDGQPSYEQYF.

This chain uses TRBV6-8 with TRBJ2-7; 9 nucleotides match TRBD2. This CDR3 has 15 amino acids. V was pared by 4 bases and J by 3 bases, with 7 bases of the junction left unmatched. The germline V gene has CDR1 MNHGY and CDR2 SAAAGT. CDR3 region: CASSSGTSRSYEQYF. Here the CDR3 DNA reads TGTGCCAGCAGTTCCGGGACTAGCCGAAGCTACGAGCAGTACTTC.

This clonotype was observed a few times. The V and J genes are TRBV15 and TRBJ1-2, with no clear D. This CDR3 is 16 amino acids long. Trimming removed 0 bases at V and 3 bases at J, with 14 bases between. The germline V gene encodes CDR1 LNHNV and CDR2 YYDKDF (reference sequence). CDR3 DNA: TGTGCCACCAGCAGAGATAGGGAATTACTTCACTATGGCTACACCTTC. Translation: CATSRDRELLHYGYTF.

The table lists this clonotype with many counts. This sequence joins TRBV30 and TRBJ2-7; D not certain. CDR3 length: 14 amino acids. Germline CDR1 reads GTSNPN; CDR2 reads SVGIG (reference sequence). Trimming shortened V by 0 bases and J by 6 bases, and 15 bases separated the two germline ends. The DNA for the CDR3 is TGTGCCTGGAGTGTACGCACAACCCGGGTCGAGCAGTACTTC. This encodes CAWSVRTTRVEQYF. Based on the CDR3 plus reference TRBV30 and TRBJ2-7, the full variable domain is SQTIHQWPATLVQPVGSPLSLECTVEGTSNPNLYWYRQAAGRGLQLLFYSVGIGQISSEVPQNLSASRPQDRQFILSSKKLLLSDSGFYLCAWSVRTTRVEQYFGPGTRLTVT.

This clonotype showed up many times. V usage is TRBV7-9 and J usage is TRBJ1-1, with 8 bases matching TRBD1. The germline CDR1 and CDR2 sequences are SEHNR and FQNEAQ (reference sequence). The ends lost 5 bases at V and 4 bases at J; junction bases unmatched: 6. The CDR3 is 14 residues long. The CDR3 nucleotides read TGTGCCAGCAGCGAGACAGGGGAGTTCACTGAAGCTTTCTTT. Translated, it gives CASSETGEFTEAFF.

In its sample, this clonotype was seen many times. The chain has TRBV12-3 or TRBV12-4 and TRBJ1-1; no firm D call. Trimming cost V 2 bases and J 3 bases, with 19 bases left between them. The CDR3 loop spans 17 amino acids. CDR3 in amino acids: CASSLSYTPGIDTEAFF. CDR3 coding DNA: TGTGCCAGCAGTTTAAGTTACACTCCCGGGATTGACACTGAAGCTTTCTTT.

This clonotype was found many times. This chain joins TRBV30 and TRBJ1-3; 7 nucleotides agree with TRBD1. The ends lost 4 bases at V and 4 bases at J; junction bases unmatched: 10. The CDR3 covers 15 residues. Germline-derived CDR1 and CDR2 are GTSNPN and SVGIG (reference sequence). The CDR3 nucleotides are TGTGCCTGGAATAGACAGGGAATGCTCGGAAACACCATATATTTT. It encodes CAWNRQGMLGNTIYF.

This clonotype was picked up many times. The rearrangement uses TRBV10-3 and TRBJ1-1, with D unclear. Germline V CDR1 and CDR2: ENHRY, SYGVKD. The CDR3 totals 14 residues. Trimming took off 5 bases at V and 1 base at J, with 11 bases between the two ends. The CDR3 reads CAISSTATNTEAFF. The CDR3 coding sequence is TGTGCCATCAGTTCTACAGCCACGAACACTGAAGCTTTCTTT.

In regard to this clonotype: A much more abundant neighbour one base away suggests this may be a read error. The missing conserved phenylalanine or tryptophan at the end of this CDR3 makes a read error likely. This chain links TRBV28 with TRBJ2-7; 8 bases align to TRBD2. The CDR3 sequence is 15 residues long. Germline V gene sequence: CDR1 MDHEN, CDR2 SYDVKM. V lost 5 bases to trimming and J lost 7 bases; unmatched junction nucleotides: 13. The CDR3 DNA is TGTGCCAGCAGTAAACCGGGACCAGCGGGGGTTGAGCAGTACTCC. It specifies CASSKPGPAGVEQYS.

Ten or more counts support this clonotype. The CDR3 coding sequence is TGCGCCAGCAGCCTCGACAGGACAGGGAACACTGAAGCTTTCTTT. Amino acid sequence: CASSLDRTGNTEAFF. The chain is built from TRBV5-1 and TRBJ1-1, with 7 bases that match TRBD1. The CDR3 has 15 residues. After removal of 4 bases from V and 1 base from J, the junction contained 7 bases not matched to a gene. Germline assignment: CDR1 SGHRS and CDR2 YFSETQ.

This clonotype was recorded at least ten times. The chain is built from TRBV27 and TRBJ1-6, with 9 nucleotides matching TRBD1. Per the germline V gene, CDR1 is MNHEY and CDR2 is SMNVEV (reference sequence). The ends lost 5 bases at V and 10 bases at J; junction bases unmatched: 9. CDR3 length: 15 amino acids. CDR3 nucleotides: TGTGCCAGCAGTCCGACCAGACAGGGGGGCTCACCCCTCCACTTT. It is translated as CASSPTRQGGSPLHF.

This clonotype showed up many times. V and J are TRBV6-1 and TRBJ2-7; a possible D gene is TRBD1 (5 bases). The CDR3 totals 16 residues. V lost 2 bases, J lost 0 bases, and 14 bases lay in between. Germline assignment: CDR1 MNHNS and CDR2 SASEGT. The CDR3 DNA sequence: TGTGCCAGCAGTGAATACACGAGGACAATCTCCTACGAGCAGTACTTC. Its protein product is CASSEYTRTISYEQYF.

The CDR3: CASSRAYQENTEAFF. The CDR3 region has the DNA TGCGCCAGCAGCCGAGCTTACCAGGAGAACACTGAAGCTTTCTTT. V is TRBV4-1 and J is TRBJ1-1; unclear D gene. Germline V gene data show CDR1 as MGHRA and CDR2 as YSYEKL. V was pared by 4 bases and J by 1 base, with 13 bases between. The CDR3 consists of 15 residues.

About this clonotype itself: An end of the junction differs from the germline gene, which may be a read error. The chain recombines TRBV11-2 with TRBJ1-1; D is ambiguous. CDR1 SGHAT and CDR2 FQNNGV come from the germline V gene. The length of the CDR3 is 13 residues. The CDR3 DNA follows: TGTGTCAGCAGCCAAGGCCTAAACACTGAAGCTTTCTTT. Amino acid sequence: CVSSQGLNTEAFF.

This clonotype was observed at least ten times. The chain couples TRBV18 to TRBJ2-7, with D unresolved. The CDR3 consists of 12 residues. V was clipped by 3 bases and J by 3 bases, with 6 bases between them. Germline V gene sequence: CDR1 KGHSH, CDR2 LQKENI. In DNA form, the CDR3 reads TGTGCCAGCTCACCCGGCAACTACGAGCAGTACTTC. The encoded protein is CASSPGNYEQYF.

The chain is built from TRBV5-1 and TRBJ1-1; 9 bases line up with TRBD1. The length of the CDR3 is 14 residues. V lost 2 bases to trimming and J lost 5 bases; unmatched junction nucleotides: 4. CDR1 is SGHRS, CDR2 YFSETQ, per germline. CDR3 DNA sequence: TGCGCCAGCAGCTTCCGGGACAGGGTAACTGAAGCTTTCTTT. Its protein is CASSFRDRVTEAFF.

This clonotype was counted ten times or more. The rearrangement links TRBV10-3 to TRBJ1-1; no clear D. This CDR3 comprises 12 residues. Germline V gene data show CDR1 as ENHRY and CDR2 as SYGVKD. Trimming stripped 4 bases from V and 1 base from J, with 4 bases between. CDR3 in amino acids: CAISGGNTEAFF. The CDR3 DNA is TGTGCCATCAGTGGTGGGAACACTGAAGCTTTCTTT.

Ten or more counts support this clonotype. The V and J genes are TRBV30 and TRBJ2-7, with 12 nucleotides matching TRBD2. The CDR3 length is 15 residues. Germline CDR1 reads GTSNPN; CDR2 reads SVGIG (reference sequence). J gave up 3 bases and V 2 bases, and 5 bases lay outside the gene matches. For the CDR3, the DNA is TGTGCCTGGAGTCCTAGCGGGAGGGCCGTCTACGAGCAGTACTTC. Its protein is CAWSPSGRAVYEQYF.